The entry below describes one T cell receptor (beta chain). The antigen is not known. The sample is drawn from a study of cytomegalovirus exposure and HLA in healthy donors. General study findings and limits: Later on, a genetic analysis was performed. It linked a missense variant in DCLRE1C with V- and J-gene trimming of TCR beta. What was likely a sequencing artifact was a cluster of highly shared sequence variants. While the bulk of TCR sequences proved rare, some public TCRs turned up in many donors.

Amplification used 60 Vbeta primers and 13 Jbeta primers. The repertoire was sequenced with immunoSEQ multiplex PCR; TCRdb's copy has only in-frame clones and lacks some. This sample has fewer than 40,000 clones, with roughly 85% found just once. This clonotype was sampled from a middle-aged woman in good health and CMV-seropositive. Sequencing used PBMCs.

The CDR3 here is CASSEGGGSTDTQYF. The DNA of the CDR3 is TGTGCCAGCAGTGAGGGGGGAGGGTCCACAGATACGCAGTATTTT. This chain uses TRBV6-1 with TRBJ2-3; 7 nucleotides align to TRBD2. Germline CDR1 reads MNHNS; CDR2 reads SASEGT. The length of the CDR3 is 15 residues. V trimming: 3 bases; J trimming: 2 bases; junction bases outside the gene matches: 5.